The TCR beta chain under discussion was sequenced for a study of blood T cell repertoires in COVID-19. Across the whole study: Acute and convalescent COVID-19 samples came from the United States, Italy and Spain. The cDNA or gDNA used as material had been derived from T cells, B-cell-depleted T cells, or PBMCs.

The V end was cut by 6 bases, the J end by 1 base, with 5 bases between. The CDR3 sequence is 12 residues long. In the source study's methods: Nucleated cell counts were estimated from reference gene primer amplification. The table came from immunoSEQ multiplex PCR; TCRdb's copy has only in-frame clones and leaves some out. Clone size and the V and J calls come from that table; the DNA yielded D and trimming. Seen here are about 190,000 clones, about 80% observed once, and the top ten hold approximately 15%. The clonotype was recovered from a man aged 25 to 45 with active or convalescent COVID-19. This chain joins TRBV12-3 or TRBV12-4 and TRBJ2-3; D not certain. What was sequenced was peripheral blood. CDR3 DNA: TGTGCCAGCAGGCAGGGCACAGATACGCAGTATTTT. This codes for CASRQGTDTQYF.